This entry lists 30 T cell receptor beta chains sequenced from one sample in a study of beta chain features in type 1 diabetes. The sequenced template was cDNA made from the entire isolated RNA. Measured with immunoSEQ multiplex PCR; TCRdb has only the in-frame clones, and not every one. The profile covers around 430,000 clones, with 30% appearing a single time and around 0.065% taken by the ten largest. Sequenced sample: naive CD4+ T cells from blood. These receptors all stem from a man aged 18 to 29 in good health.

DNA for the CDR3: TGTGCCAGCACCCGACCCCCTAGCGGGAGAGGAGAGCAGTTCTTC. Its translation: CASTRPPSGRGEQFF. This chain links TRBV28 with TRBJ2-1; 10 bases agree with TRBD2. Germline V gene sequence: CDR1 MDHEN, CDR2 SYDVKM. The CDR3 runs 15 residues. Germline trimming cut 7 bases from V and 10 bases from J; bases unmatched to any gene: 13.

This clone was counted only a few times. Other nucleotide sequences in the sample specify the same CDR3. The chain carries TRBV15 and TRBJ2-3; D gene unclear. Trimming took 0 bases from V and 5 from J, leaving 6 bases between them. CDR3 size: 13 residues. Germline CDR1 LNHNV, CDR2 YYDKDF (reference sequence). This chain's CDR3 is CATSRDPGDTQYF. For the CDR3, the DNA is TGTGCCACCAGCAGAGATCCCGGAGATACGCAGTATTTT.

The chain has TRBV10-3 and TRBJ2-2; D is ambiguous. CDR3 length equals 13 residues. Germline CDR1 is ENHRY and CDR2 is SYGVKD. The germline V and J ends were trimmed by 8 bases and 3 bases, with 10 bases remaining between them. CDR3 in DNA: TGTGCCATCCGCCCAAGCTACACCGGGGAGCTGTTTTTT. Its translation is CAIRPSYTGELFF.

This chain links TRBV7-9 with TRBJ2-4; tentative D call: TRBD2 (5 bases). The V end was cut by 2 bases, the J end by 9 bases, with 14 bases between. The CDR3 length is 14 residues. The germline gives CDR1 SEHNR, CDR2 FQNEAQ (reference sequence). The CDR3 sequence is CASSLLMVGSIQYF. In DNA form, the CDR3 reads TGTGCCAGCAGCTTATTAATGGTAGGGAGCATTCAGTACTTC.

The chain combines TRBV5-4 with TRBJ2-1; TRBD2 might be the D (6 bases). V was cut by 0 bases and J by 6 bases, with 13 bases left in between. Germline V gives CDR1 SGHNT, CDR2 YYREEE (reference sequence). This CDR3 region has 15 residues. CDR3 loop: CASSLAGLPSNEQFF. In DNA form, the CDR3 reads TGTGCCAGCAGCTTGGCGGGACTTCCTTCCAATGAGCAGTTCTTC.

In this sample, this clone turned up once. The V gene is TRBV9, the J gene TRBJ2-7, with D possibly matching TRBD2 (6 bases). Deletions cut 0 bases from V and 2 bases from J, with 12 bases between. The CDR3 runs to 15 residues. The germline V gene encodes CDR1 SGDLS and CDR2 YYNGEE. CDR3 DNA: TGTGCCAGCAGCGTAGGGCCTAGCGAGACCTACGAGCAGTACTTC. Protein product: CASSVGPSETYEQYF.

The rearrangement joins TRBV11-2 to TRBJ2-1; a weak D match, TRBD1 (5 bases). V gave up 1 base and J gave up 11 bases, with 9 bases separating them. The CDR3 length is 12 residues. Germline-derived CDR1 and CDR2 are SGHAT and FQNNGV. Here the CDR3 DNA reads TGTGCCAGCAGCTTAGTGTTGGGGCAGCAGTTCTTC. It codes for CASSLVLGQQFF.

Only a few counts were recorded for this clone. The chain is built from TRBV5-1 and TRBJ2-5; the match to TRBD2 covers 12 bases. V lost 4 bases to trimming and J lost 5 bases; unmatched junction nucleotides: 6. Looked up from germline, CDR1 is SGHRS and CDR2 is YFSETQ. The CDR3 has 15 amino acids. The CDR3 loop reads CASSEGLAGGETQYF. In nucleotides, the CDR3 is TGCGCCAGCAGCGAGGGACTAGCGGGCGGTGAGACCCAGTACTTC.

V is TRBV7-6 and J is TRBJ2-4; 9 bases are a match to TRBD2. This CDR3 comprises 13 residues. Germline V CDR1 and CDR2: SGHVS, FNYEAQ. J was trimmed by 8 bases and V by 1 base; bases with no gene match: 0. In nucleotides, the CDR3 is TGTGCCAGCAGCTTAGTAGCGGGGGACATTCAGTACTTC. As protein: CASSLVAGDIQYF.

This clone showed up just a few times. The CDR3 here is CSVEGVPNEKLFF. The CDR3 coding sequence is TGCAGCGTTGAGGGGGTACCTAATGAAAAACTGTTTTTT. The J gene is TRBJ1-4, the V gene TRBV29-1, with a possible D match to TRBD1 (5 bases). The germline V and J ends were trimmed by 3 bases and 3 bases, with 8 bases remaining between them. Per the germline V gene, CDR1 is SQVTM and CDR2 is ANQGSEA. The CDR3 loop spans 13 amino acids. Together with reference TRBV29-1 and TRBJ1-4, the CDR3 gives the full variable domain: SAVISQKPSRDICQRGTSLTIQCQVDSQVTMMFWYRQQPGQSLTLIATANQGSEATYESGFVIDKFPISRPNLTFSTLTVSNMSPEDSSIYLCSVEGVPNEKLFFGSGTQLSVL.

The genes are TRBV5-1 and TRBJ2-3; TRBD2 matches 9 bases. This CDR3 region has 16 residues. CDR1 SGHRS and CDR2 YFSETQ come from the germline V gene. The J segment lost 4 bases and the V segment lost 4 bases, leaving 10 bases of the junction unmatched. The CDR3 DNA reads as TGCGCCAGCAGCGGCCGACAAGCGGGAGGCCCAGATACGCAGTATTTT. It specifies CASSGRQAGGPDTQYF.

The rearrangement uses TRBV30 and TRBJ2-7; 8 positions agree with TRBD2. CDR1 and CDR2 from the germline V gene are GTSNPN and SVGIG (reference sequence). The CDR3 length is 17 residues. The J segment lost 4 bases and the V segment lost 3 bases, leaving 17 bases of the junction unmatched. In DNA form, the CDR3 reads TGTGCCTGGAGCCACGGACCTTCGCGAGCGGGAGTGTACGAGCAGTACTTC. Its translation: CAWSHGPSRAGVYEQYF.

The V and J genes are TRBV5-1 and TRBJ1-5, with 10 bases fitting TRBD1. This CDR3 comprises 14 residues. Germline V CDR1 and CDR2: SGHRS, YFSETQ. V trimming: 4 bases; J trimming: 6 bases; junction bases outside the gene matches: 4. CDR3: CASSPGTGVQPQHF. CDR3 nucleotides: TGCGCCAGCAGCCCCGGGACAGGGGTTCAGCCCCAGCATTTT.

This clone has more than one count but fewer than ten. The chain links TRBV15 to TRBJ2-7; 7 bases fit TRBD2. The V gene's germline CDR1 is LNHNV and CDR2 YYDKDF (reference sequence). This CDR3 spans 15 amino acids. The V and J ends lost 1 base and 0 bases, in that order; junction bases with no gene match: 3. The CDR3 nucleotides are TGTGCCACCAGCAGAGTGGGGACTAACTCCTACGAGCAGTACTTC. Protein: CATSRVGTNSYEQYF.

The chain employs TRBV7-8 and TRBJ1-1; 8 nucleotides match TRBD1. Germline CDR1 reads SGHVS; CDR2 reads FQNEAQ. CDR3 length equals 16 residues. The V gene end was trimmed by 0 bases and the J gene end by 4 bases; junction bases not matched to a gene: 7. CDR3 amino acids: CASSLAAGGFGTEAFF. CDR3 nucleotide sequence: TGTGCCAGCAGCTTAGCTGCAGGGGGCTTCGGCACTGAAGCTTTCTTT.

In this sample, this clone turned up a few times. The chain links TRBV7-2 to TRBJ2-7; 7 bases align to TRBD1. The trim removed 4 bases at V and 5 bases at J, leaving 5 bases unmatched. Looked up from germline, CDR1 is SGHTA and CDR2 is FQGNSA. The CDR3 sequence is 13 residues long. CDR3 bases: TGTGCCAGCAGCTCCAGACAGGGCAACGAGCAGTACTTC. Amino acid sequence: CASSSRQGNEQYF.

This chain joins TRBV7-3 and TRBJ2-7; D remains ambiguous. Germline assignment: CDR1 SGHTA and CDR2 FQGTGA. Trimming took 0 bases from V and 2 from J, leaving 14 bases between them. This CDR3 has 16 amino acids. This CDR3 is CASSLTSGTVAYEQYF. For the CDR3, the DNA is TGTGCCAGCAGCTTAACATCTGGAACAGTCGCCTACGAGCAGTACTTC.

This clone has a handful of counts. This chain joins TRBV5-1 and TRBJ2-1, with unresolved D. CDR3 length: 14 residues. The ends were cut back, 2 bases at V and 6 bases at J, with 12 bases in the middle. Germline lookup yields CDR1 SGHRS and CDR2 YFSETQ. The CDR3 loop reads CASSLTAGANEQFF. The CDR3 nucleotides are TGCGCCAGCAGCTTAACAGCCGGAGCCAATGAGCAGTTCTTC. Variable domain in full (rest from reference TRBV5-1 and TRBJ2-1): KAGVTQTPRYLIKTRGQQVTLSCSPISGHRSVSWYQQTPGQGLQFLFEYFSETQRNKGNFPGRFSGRQFSNSRSEMNVSTLELGDSALYLCASSLTAGANEQFFGPGTRLTVL.

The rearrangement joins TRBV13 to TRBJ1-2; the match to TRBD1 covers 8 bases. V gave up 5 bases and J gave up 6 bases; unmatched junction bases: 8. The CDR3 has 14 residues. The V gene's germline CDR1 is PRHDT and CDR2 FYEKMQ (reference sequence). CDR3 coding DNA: TGTGCCAGCAGCCGGACAGGGAAGGTAGATGGCTACACCTTC. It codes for CASSRTGKVDGYTF. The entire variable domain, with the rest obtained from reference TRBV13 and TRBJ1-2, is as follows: AAGVIQSPRHLIKEKRETATLKCYPIPRHDTVYWYQQGPGQDPQFLISFYEKMQSDKGSIPDRFSAQQFSDYHSELNMSSLELGDSALYFCASSRTGKVDGYTFGSGTRLTVV.

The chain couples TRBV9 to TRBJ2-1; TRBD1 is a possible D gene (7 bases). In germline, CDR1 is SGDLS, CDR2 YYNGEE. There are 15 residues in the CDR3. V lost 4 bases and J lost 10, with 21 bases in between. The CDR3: CASSPTRNRGGEQFF. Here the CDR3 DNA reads TGTGCCAGCAGCCCTACCAGAAACAGGGGAGGCGAGCAGTTCTTC.

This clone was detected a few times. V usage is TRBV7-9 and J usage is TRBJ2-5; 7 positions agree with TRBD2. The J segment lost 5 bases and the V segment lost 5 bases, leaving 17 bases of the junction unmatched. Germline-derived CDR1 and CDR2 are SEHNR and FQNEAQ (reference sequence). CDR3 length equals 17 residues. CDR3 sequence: CASSLEGRREMAETQYF. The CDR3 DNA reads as TGTGCCAGCAGCCTCGAGGGACGGCGGGAGATGGCGGAGACCCAGTACTTC.

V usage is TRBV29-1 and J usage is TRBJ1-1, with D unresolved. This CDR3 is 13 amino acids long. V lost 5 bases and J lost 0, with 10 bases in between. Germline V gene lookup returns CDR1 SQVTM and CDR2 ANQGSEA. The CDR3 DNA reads TGCAGCGTTTCCAATTTCATGAACACTGAAGCTTTCTTT. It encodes CSVSNFMNTEAFF.

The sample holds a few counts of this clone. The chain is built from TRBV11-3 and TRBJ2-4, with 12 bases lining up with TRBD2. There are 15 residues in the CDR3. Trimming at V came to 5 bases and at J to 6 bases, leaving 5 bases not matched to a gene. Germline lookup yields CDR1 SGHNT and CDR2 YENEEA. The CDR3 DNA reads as TGTGCCAGCAGCCAGACTAGCGGGAGCGGAAACATTCAGTACTTC. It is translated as CASSQTSGSGNIQYF.

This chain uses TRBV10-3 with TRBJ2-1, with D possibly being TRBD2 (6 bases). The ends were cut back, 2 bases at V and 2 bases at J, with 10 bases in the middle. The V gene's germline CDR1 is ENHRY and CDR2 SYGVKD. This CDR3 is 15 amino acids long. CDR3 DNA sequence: TGTGCCATCAGTGAGGTGGCGGGAACCTACAATGAGCAGTTCTTC. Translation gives CAISEVAGTYNEQFF.

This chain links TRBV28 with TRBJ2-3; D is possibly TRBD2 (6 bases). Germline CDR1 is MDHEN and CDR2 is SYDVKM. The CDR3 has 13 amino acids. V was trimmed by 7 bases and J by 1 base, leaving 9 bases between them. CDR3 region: CASISSGTDTQYF. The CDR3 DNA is TGTGCCAGCATATCTAGCGGCACAGATACGCAGTATTTT.

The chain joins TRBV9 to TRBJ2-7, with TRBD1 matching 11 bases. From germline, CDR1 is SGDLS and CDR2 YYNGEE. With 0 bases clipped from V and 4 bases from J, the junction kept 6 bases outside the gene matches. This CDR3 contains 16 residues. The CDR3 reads CASSVDAGQGAYEQYF. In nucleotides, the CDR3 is TGTGCCAGCAGCGTAGACGCCGGACAGGGGGCGTACGAGCAGTACTTC.

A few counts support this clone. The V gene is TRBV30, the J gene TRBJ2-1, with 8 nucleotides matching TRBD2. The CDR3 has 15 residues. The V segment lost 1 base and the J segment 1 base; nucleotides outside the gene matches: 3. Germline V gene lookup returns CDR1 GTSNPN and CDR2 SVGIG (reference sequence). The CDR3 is CAWSAGLASYNEQFF. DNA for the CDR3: TGTGCCTGGAGTGCCGGACTAGCTTCCTACAATGAGCAGTTCTTC.

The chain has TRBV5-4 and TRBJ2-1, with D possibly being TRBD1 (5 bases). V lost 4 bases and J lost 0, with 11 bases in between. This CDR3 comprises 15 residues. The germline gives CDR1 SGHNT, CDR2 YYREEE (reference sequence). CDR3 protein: CASSPTESSYNEQFF. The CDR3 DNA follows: TGTGCCAGCAGCCCGACAGAGAGCTCCTACAATGAGCAGTTCTTC.

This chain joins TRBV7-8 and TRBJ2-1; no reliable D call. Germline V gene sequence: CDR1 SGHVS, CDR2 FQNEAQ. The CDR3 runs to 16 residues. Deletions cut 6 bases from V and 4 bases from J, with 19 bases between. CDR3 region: CASRQLGFSQYNEQFF. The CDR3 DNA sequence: TGTGCCAGCAGACAGCTGGGGTTCTCCCAATACAATGAGCAGTTCTTC.

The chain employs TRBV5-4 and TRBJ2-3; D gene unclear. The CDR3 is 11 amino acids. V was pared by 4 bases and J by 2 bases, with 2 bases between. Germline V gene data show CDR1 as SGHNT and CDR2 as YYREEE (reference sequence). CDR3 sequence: CASSVTDTQYF. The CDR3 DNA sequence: TGTGCCAGCAGCGTCACAGATACGCAGTATTTT.